The source of this T cell receptor beta chain is a study of liver allograft versus peripheral blood T cells. The overall study: The authors compared T cell receptor repertoires in transplanted livers with recipients' peripheral blood repertoires.

Note on this clonotype: A much larger clone differs from this one at a single base, so this may be a read error. It is likely a read error, because the conserved phenylalanine at the end of the CDR3 is missing.

CDR3 length: 18 amino acids. Germline V lookup: CDR1 MNHEY, CDR2 SVGEGT. TCRdb recomputed calls from the reads with MiXCR, one row per CDR3 protein. The sample lists several thousand distinct CDR3 sequences, approximately 15% occurring once. The chain has TRBV6-2 or TRBV6-3 and TRBJ1-1, with 14 positions matching TRBD2. The end of the DNA fits TRBJ2-3 better, so the J call may be wrong. This clonotype was sampled from a human patient who had a liver transplant. Some T cells may arise from the graft donor. CDR3 sequence: CASSYPSRLAGGKDTQYI. The CDR3 nucleotides read TGTGCCAGCAGTTACCCTTCGAGACTAGCGGGGGGGAAAGATACGCAGTATATT.